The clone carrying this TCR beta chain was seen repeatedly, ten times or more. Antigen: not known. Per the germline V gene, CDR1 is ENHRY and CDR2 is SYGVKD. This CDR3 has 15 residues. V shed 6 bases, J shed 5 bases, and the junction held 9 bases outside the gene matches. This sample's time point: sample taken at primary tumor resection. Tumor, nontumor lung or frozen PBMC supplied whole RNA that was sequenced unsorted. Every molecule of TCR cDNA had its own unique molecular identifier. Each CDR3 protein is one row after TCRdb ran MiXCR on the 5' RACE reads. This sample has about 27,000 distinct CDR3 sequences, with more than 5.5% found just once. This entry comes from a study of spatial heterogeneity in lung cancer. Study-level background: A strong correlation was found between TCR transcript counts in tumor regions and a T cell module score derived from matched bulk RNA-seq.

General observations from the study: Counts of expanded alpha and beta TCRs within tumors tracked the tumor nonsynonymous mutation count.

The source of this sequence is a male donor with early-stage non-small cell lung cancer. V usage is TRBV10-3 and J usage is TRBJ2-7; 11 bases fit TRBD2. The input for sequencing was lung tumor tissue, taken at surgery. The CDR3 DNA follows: TGTGCCATCAGCACTAGCGGGGGACACCCCGACGAGCAGTACTTC. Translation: CAISTSGGHPDEQYF.